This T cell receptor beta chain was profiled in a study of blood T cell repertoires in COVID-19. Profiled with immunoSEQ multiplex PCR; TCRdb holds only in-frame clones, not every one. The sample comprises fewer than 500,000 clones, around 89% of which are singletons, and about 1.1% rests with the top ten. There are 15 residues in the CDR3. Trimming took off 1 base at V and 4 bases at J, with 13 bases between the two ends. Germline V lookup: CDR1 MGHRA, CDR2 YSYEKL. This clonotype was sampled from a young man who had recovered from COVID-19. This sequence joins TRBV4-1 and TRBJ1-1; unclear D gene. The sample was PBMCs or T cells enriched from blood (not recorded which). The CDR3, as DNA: TGCGCCAGCAGCCAAGTTGCGGCGTTAGCCACTGAAGCTTTCTTT. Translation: CASSQVAALATEAFF.